One sample yielded the 6 T cell receptor beta chains listed below, sequenced in a study of early T cells in non-severe SARS-CoV-2 infection. TCRdb used MiXCR to reprocess the 5' RACE reads, holding one entry per CDR3 protein. The sample contains around 26,000 distinct CDR3 sequences, roughly 4.3% of which appear only once. Material for sequencing was whole blood. All receptors come from an adult who was a healthcare worker with PCR-confirmed SARS-CoV-2 infection or an uninfected control (not recorded which).

This clonotype is a singleton in its sample. A much larger clonotype is one base distant, so this may be a read error. Written as DNA, the CDR3 is TGTGCCAGCAGTCGTCAGGGGTTTAAGCCCCAGCATTTT. Its protein is CASSRQGFKPQHF. The rearrangement links TRBV5-5 to TRBJ1-5, with D tentatively TRBD1 (6 bases). In germline, CDR1 is SGHKS, CDR2 YYEKEE (reference sequence). CDR3 length equals 13 residues. V lost 5 bases and J lost 8, with 14 bases in between.

This clonotype was counted many times. The CDR3 is CASSPRTGGANSPLHF. CDR3 DNA: TGTGCCAGCAGCCCTCGGACAGGGGGTGCGAATTCACCCCTCCACTTT. The V call is TRBV27, the J call TRBJ1-6, with 10 bases lining up with TRBD1. The CDR3 runs to 16 residues. Germline V gene lookup returns CDR1 MNHEY and CDR2 SMNVEV (reference sequence). V lost 6 bases and J lost 7; bases outside the gene matches: 9.

This clonotype ranks as medium-sized. The CDR3 spells CASSLVAPRDADTQYF. The DNA for the CDR3 is TGTGCCAGCAGCTTAGTAGCTCCCAGGGACGCAGATACGCAGTATTTT. The J gene is TRBJ2-3, the V gene TRBV7-6; TRBD1 or TRBD2 may be the D gene (5 bases each). Germline loops: CDR1 SGHVS, CDR2 FNYEAQ. V dropped 1 base and J dropped 4 bases, with 15 bases sitting between them. The CDR3 is made up of 16 amino acids.

This clonotype has at least ten counts. The rearrangement links TRBV5-3 to TRBJ2-1; D remains unclear. TRBV5-3 is an ORF; its function is uncertain. The CDR3 is 11 amino acids. V was clipped by 9 bases and J by 8 bases, with 12 bases between them. The CDR3: CATYHNYEQFF. The CDR3 DNA reads as TGTGCCACTTACCACAACTATGAGCAGTTCTTC.

At least ten counts were recorded for this clonotype. This sequence joins TRBV28 and TRBJ2-5, with D unclear. Germline lookup yields CDR1 MDHEN and CDR2 SYDVKM. This CDR3 comprises 14 residues. V shed 6 bases and J shed 4 bases, with 15 bases lying between them. Here the CDR3 reads CASRSSQAAETQYF. CDR3 coding DNA: TGTGCCAGCAGGTCCTCGCAGGCGGCAGAGACCCAGTACTTC.

This clonotype was seen ten or more times. The V and J genes are TRBV27 and TRBJ2-1; 10 bases fit TRBD2. This CDR3 has 16 amino acids. Looked up from germline, CDR1 is MNHEY and CDR2 is SMNVEV (reference sequence). The J segment lost 10 bases and the V segment lost 6 bases, leaving 15 bases of the junction unmatched. For the CDR3, the DNA is TGTGCCAGCAGAATTAGCGGGAGGTCCCAAGTCGGCGAGCAGTTCTTC. This encodes CASRISGRSQVGEQFF.